The rows below give T cell receptor beta chains drawn from one sample of a study of T cells in Graves' hyperthyroidism and ophthalmopathy. TCRdb reprocessed the multiplex PCR reads via MiXCR and lists one record per CDR3 protein. This sample has 250,000 to 300,000 distinct CDR3 sequences; around 15% occur once, and the top ten carry approximately 7.9%. Sequenced material: blood. The source of these receptors is a woman aged 40 to 49 with Graves' hyperthyroidism. Both conserved end residues are part of each CDR3. D genes are given only for firm matches. Size tells how often a clone was seen (once, few, many) or the class of an expanded clone, and some rows leave it out.

d_call j_call clone_size v_call cdr3_aa cdr3_nt
. TRBJ1-2 many TRBV6-2/TRBV6-3 CASLSPGSGYTF TGTGCCAGCCTAAGTCCGGGGAGCGGCTACACCTTC
. TRBJ2-7 many TRBV13 CASSSSDGSYEQYF TGTGCCAGCAGCTCGTCGGACGGGTCCTACGAGCAGTACTTC
TRBD1 TRBJ1-5 . TRBV19 CASSSHGGQGLGVGNQPQHF TGTGCCAGTAGTTCCCACGGGGGACAGGGGTTGGGTGTCGGCAATCAGCCCCAGCATTTT
TRBD1 TRBJ1-1 . TRBV19 CASSISGTGVGTKAFF TGTGCCAGTAGTATCAGTGGGACAGGGGTTGGGACAAAAGCTTTCTTT
. TRBJ2-5 few TRBV5-1 CASSVEDGRQETQYF TGCGCCAGCAGCGTCGAGGACGGCCGACAAGAGACCCAGTACTTC
TRBD1 TRBJ1-1 many TRBV5-1 CASSSQGGPLNTEAFF TGCGCCAGCAGCAGTCAGGGGGGCCCCTTGAACACTGAAGCTTTCTTT
. TRBJ2-7 . TRBV5-1 CASSLAGPSYEQYF TGCGCCAGCAGCTTGGCGGGTCCCTCCTACGAGCAGTACTTC
TRBD2 TRBJ2-1 few TRBV3-1 CASSHGLAVYNEQFF TGTGCCAGCAGCCACGGACTAGCGGTCTACAATGAGCAGTTCTTC
. TRBJ1-2 many TRBV3-1 CASSQAGVSNYGYTF TGTGCCAGCAGCCAAGCGGGGGTGTCGAACTATGGCTACACCTTC
TRBD2 TRBJ2-3 many TRBV2 CASTPGLAGSLDTQYF TGTGCCAGCACCCCGGGACTAGCGGGAAGTTTGGATACGCAGTATTTT
. TRBJ1-5 many TRBV10-3 CAISDQWNQPQHF TGTGCCATCAGTGATCAGTGGAATCAGCCCCAGCATTTT
. TRBJ2-2 many TRBV5-1 CASSLERAGHTGELFF TGCGCCAGCAGCTTGGAGCGGGCAGGGCACACCGGGGAGCTGTTTTTT
. TRBJ1-5 many TRBV28 CASSFWGNQPQHF TGTGCCAGCAGTTTCTGGGGCAATCAGCCCCAGCATTTT
. TRBJ2-3 . TRBV29-1 CSVSPPGNTDTQYF TGCAGCGTTAGCCCACCCGGAAACACAGATACGCAGTATTTT
TRBD2 TRBJ2-5 few TRBV6-2/TRBV6-3 CASSYSLLAGMGGQETQYF TGTGCCAGCAGTTACTCTTTGCTAGCGGGAATGGGGGGACAAGAGACCCAGTACTTC
. TRBJ2-5 many TRBV28 CASSSGFPKPQETQYF TGTGCCAGCAGTTCGGGCTTCCCGAAACCCCAAGAGACCCAGTACTTC
. TRBJ2-7 . TRBV29-1 CSVGTAGYEQYF TGCAGCGTTGGGACAGCCGGATACGAGCAGTACTTC
. TRBJ2-1 . TRBV7-9 CASSLAGLPGEFF TGTGCCAGCAGCTTAGCGGGACTGCCGGGGGAGTTCTTC
. TRBJ1-1 many TRBV7-2 CASSLGRNTEAFF TGTGCCAGCAGCTTAGGACGGAACACTGAAGCTTTCTTT
TRBD2 TRBJ2-2 few TRBV5-5 CASNPRAGVTGELFF TGTGCCAGCAACCCCCGGGCGGGGGTAACGGGGGAGCTGTTTTTT
TRBD1 TRBJ1-3 . TRBV11-2 CASSSGQGFGNTIYF TGTGCCAGCAGCTCAGGACAGGGCTTTGGAAACACCATATATTTT
. TRBJ1-4 many TRBV13 CASSSPTDENEKLFF TGTGCCAGCAGCTCGCCCACAGATGAAAATGAAAAACTGTTTTTT
. TRBJ1-1 few TRBV5-8 CASSRGGRVEITEAFF TGTGCCAGCAGCCGTGGCGGACGGGTTGAGATCACTGAAGCTTTCTTT
. TRBJ2-7 few TRBV20-1 CSARDVAGLAAWAVAEQYF TGCAGTGCTAGAGACGTCGCGGGGCTAGCCGCTTGGGCCGTGGCCGAGCAGTACTTC
TRBD1 TRBJ2-1 many TRBV6-1 CASIRTGVYNEQFF TGTGCCAGCATAAGGACAGGCGTCTACAATGAGCAGTTCTTC
TRBD1 TRBJ1-1 many TRBV7-2 CASSPGTVRNTEAFF TGTGCCAGCAGCCCGGGGACAGTCAGGAACACTGAAGCTTTCTTT
. TRBJ2-1 . TRBV7-2 CASSSRDCGEQFF TGTGCCAGCAGCTCCAGGGATTGCGGTGAGCAGTTCTTC
TRBD2 TRBJ2-3 many TRBV2 CASSAFGGRELGTDTQYF TGTGCCAGCAGTGCCTTCGGTGGGCGGGAGTTGGGCACAGATACGCAGTATTTT
TRBD1 TRBJ2-7 few TRBV7-9 CASSSQTGRNDEQYF TGTGCCAGCAGCTCACAGACAGGGCGCAACGACGAGCAGTACTTC
TRBD1 TRBJ1-5 many TRBV12-3/TRBV12-4 CASSFAQGTNQPQHF TGTGCCAGCAGTTTCGCACAGGGGACGAATCAGCCCCAGCATTTT
TRBD1 TRBJ1-2 many TRBV30 CACDRAGGYTF TGTGCCTGCGACAGGGCGGGCGGCTACACCTTC
. TRBJ1-2 many TRBV15 CATSRDRGGRRGYTF TGTGCCACCAGCAGAGATAGGGGGGGGCGTCGAGGCTACACCTTC
. TRBJ1-1 many TRBV12-3/TRBV12-4 CASSNPWDTEAFF TGTGCCAGCAGCAACCCGTGGGACACTGAAGCTTTCTTT
. TRBJ1-6 . TRBV2 CASSETGIHSPLHF TGTGCCAGCAGTGAAACAGGGATTCATTCACCCCTCCACTTT
. TRBJ2-5 few TRBV3-1 CASSQDSYFSYF TGTGCCAGCAGCCAAGATTCATATTTCTCGTACTTC
. TRBJ2-1 many TRBV6-5 CASSYSFLDEQFF TGTGCCAGCAGTTACTCTTTTTTGGATGAGCAGTTCTTC
. TRBJ1-2 many TRBV2 CASTEGRAVGYTF TGTGCCAGCACGGAGGGGCGCGCGGTTGGCTACACCTTC
TRBD2 TRBJ2-3 many TRBV20-1 CSASSSGRGVGDTQYF TGCAGTGCTAGCTCTAGCGGGAGGGGTGTGGGAGATACGCAGTATTTT
. TRBJ1-2 once TRBV9 CASSPAPGEGLGTF TGTGCCAGCAGCCCAGCCCCAGGGGAGGGTCTGGGCACCTTC
. TRBJ2-5 many TRBV18 CASSPMSPQETQYF TGTGCCAGCTCACCCATGTCCCCCCAGGAGACCCAGTACTTC
. TRBJ2-1 few TRBV7-3 CASSLLGIPGNEQFF TGTGCCAGCAGCTTACTCGGGATCCCGGGGAATGAGCAGTTCTTC
TRBD1 TRBJ1-6 many TRBV2 CASSKGDSQNSPLHF TGTGCCAGCAGCAAAGGGGACAGTCAAAATTCACCCCTCCACTTT
. TRBJ1-5 few TRBV12-3/TRBV12-4 CASRNQPQHF TGTGCCAGCAGAAATCAGCCCCAGCATTTT
. TRBJ1-1 few TRBV4-1 CASSQAGAGEAFF TGCGCCAGCAGCCAAGCAGGGGCCGGCGAAGCTTTCTTT
. TRBJ2-1 many TRBV11-1 CASSSSGGDYNEQFF TGTGCCAGCAGCTCCTCAGGAGGGGATTACAATGAGCAGTTCTTC
. TRBJ1-2 many TRBV10-3 CAIRTWAANYGYTF TGTGCCATCAGGACTTGGGCGGCCAACTATGGCTACACCTTC
TRBD1 TRBJ2-1 . TRBV12-3/TRBV12-4 CASSHWDRAGEQFF TGTGCCAGCAGTCATTGGGACAGGGCGGGTGAGCAGTTCTTC
TRBD1 TRBJ2-3 . TRBV5-4 CASRIDRVGGDTQYF TGTGCCAGCAGGATCGACAGGGTAGGAGGAGATACGCAGTATTTT
. TRBJ2-1 . TRBV29-1 CSGKWGGSYNEQFF TGCAGCGGGAAGTGGGGCGGGTCCTACAATGAGCAGTTCTTC
. TRBJ2-7 . TRBV7-9 CASREGEAYEQYF TGTGCCAGCAGGGAGGGGGAGGCCTACGAGCAGTACTTC
. TRBJ1-1 many TRBV3-1 CASSAMGHTEAFF TGTGCCAGCAGCGCGATGGGGCACACTGAAGCTTTCTTT
. TRBJ2-1 many TRBV28 CASSHAWGRERRHEQFF TGTGCCAGCAGTCACGCCTGGGGGCGGGAGCGGAGACATGAGCAGTTCTTC
. TRBJ1-2 few TRBV7-9 CASSNTQTAGNGYTF TGTGCCAGCAGCAACACTCAGACCGCAGGGAATGGCTACACCTTC
TRBD2 TRBJ2-1 few TRBV18 CASSDRLAGGLYNEQFF TGTGCCAGCTCAGATCGACTAGCGGGAGGACTCTACAATGAGCAGTTCTTC
. TRBJ1-3 . TRBV7-9 CASSFTGFYSGDTIYF TGTGCCAGCAGCTTTACAGGGTTTTACTCTGGAGACACCATATATTTT